This TCR beta chain derives from a study of blood T cell repertoires in COVID-19. Study at large: Researchers got acute and convalescent COVID-19 samples from the United States, Italy and Spain. T cells, B-cell-depleted T cells, or PBMCs supplied cDNA or gDNA.

This clone occurred a few times. In the authors' workflow: Quantification of nucleated cells was approximated via reference gene primer amplification. Generated by immunoSEQ multiplex PCR, the TCRdb table keeps only in-frame clones and is missing some. V and J calls and clone size follow that table, whereas D and trimming were derived from the DNA. The table lists about 200,000 clones, 81% of them singletons. Deletions cut 4 bases from V and 0 bases from J, with 13 bases between. CDR1 and CDR2 from the germline V gene are LNHNV and YYDKDF (reference sequence). The CDR3 runs to 15 residues. This sequence was found in an elderly woman with acute or convalescent COVID-19. The specimen sequenced was peripheral blood. The chain joins TRBV15 to TRBJ2-7; TRBD2 is a possible D gene (6 bases). CDR3: CATSTGRGNSYEQYF. The CDR3 DNA reads as TGTGCCACCAGCACTGGGCGGGGTAACTCCTACGAGCAGTACTTC. The whole variable domain, filled in from reference TRBV15 and TRBJ2-7, reads DAMVIQNPRYQVTQFGKPVTLSCSQTLNHNVMYWYQQKSSQAPKLLFHYYDKDFNNEADTPDNFQSRRPNTSFCFLDIRSPGLGDTAMYLCATSTGRGNSYEQYFGPGTRLTVT.